One sample yielded the 23 T cell receptor beta chains listed below, sequenced in a study of cytomegalovirus exposure and HLA in healthy donors. Sequenced by immunoSEQ multiplex PCR; TCRdb stores in-frame clones only, minus some. The sample consists of roughly 200,000 clones, roughly 81% of them appearing once. The sample consisted of PBMCs. Source of these receptors: a woman aged 25-40 years in good health and CMV-seronegative.

The chain combines TRBV7-7 with TRBJ1-4, with D unresolved. The germline V gene has CDR1 SSHAT and CDR2 FNYEAQ (reference sequence). V was pared by 1 base and J by 4 bases, with 10 bases between. This CDR3 has 15 residues. The CDR3 is CASSLGGSLNEKLFF. CDR3 nucleotide sequence: TGTGCCAGCAGCTTAGGAGGCAGCCTTAATGAAAAACTGTTTTTT.

In this sample, this clone turned up a few times. The V call is TRBV2, the J call TRBJ1-6; tentatively, D is TRBD1 (6 bases). V lost 3 bases and J lost 7, with 10 bases in between. Germline V gene sequence: CDR1 SNHLY, CDR2 FYNNEI. The CDR3 totals 14 residues. CDR3 nucleotide sequence: TGTGCCAGCAGTGAGGACAGAAGGAATTCACCCCTCCACTTT. This translates into CASSEDRRNSPLHF. The variable domain in full, completed from reference TRBV2 and TRBJ1-6, reads EPEVTQTPSHQVTQMGQEVILRCVPISNHLYFYWYRQILGQKVEFLVSFYNNEISEKSEIFDDQFSVERPDGSNFTLKIRSTKLEDSAMYFCASSEDRRNSPLHFGNGTRLTVT.

This chain joins TRBV6-1 and TRBJ1-6; a possible D gene is TRBD1 (5 bases). With 5 bases removed from V and 5 bases from J, the gap between germline ends came to 13 bases. Germline V gene lookup returns CDR1 MNHNS and CDR2 SASEGT. The CDR3 length is 15 residues. The CDR3 protein is CASSPSRVNNSPLHF. CDR3 sequence (DNA): TGTGCCAGCAGTCCCTCCAGGGTAAATAATTCACCCCTCCACTTT.

DNA of the CDR3: TGTGCCAGCAGTCGTCGAGGGGGCAACGGGTCACCCCTCCACTTT. Its protein is CASSRRGGNGSPLHF. The chain is built from TRBV25-1 and TRBJ1-6; 7 bases match TRBD1. The CDR3 contains 15 residues. Unmatched junction bases numbered 11, after V lost 5 bases and J lost 10 bases. Germline values: CDR1 MGHDK, CDR2 SYGVNS. The full variable domain, with the rest looked up from reference TRBV25-1 and TRBJ1-6, is EADIYQTPRYLVIGTGKKITLECSQTMGHDKMYWYQQDPGMELHLIHYSYGVNSTEKGDLSSESTVSRIRTEHFPLTLESARPSHTSQYLCASSRRGGNGSPLHFGNGTRLTVT.

The J gene is TRBJ1-1, the V gene TRBV25-1; 9 nucleotides align to TRBD1. After removal of 1 base from V and 5 bases from J, the junction contained 5 bases not matched to a gene. The germline CDR1 and CDR2 sequences are MGHDK and SYGVNS. CDR3 length: 15 residues. CDR3 sequence: CASSEWGTGRTEAFF. The CDR3 DNA follows: TGTGCCAGCAGTGAATGGGGGACAGGGCGAACTGAAGCTTTCTTT.

This clone has only one observation. V is TRBV5-1 and J is TRBJ2-3; maybe TRBD2 (6 bases). Germline-derived CDR1 and CDR2 are SGHRS and YFSETQ. The CDR3 runs to 15 residues. V was clipped by 0 bases and J by 8 bases, with 16 bases between them. CDR3 sequence reads: CASSLAGTAPGTQYF. CDR3 DNA sequence: TGCGCCAGCAGCTTGGCCGGGACTGCGCCGGGTACGCAGTATTTT.

The V gene is TRBV2, the J gene TRBJ1-5; 7 nucleotides match TRBD1. Germline V lookup: CDR1 SNHLY, CDR2 FYNNEI. Unmatched junction bases numbered 4, after V lost 4 bases and J lost 4 bases. CDR3 size: 14 residues. DNA of the CDR3: TGTGCCAGCAGTGGGGGACAGAGAAATCAGCCCCAGCATTTT. Translation: CASSGGQRNQPQHF.

The chain is built from TRBV9 and TRBJ2-6, with 7 bases aligning to TRBD1. With V trimmed by 0 bases and J by 3 bases, 0 bases remained unmatched. The CDR3 spans 15 residues. Germline V gene data show CDR1 as SGDLS and CDR2 as YYNGEE. The CDR3 reads CASSVAGGGANVLTF. CDR3 in DNA: TGTGCCAGCAGCGTAGCAGGGGGTGGGGCCAACGTCCTGACTTTC.

The V and J genes are TRBV7-9 and TRBJ1-5; possible D gene TRBD1, 5 bases. Germline assignment: CDR1 SEHNR and CDR2 FQNEAQ (reference sequence). The CDR3 runs to 14 residues. Trimming cost V 1 base and J 1 base, with 5 bases left between them. The CDR3 here is CASSLGQSNQPQHF. The CDR3 DNA is TGTGCCAGCAGCTTAGGACAGAGCAATCAGCCCCAGCATTTT.

J is TRBJ1-5 and V is TRBV28; tentative D call: TRBD1 (6 bases). Trimming took 5 bases from V and 1 from J, leaving 15 bases between them. The CDR3 runs 16 residues. From germline, CDR1 is MDHEN and CDR2 SYDVKM. CDR3 residues: CASSPDSLRSNQPQHF. CDR3 DNA sequence: TGTGCCAGCAGTCCGGACAGTCTTAGGAGCAATCAGCCCCAGCATTTT.

V is TRBV6-5 and J is TRBJ1-1; 9 nucleotides align to TRBD1. The V gene's germline CDR1 is MNHEY and CDR2 SVGAGI. The V and J ends lost 6 bases and 3 bases, in that order; junction bases with no gene match: 5. The CDR3 extends over 14 amino acids. Here the CDR3 reads CASRPTGGYTEAFF. DNA for the CDR3: TGTGCCAGCAGGCCGACAGGGGGGTACACTGAAGCTTTCTTT.

This clone was seen a handful of times. J is TRBJ2-1 and V is TRBV7-8; D is possibly TRBD1 (6 bases). From germline, CDR1 is SGHVS and CDR2 FQNEAQ. Deletions cut 5 bases from V and 4 bases from J, with 9 bases between. The CDR3 has 13 amino acids. The CDR3 DNA is TGTGCCAGCAGCCCCCAGGGGTACAATGAGCAGTTCTTC. It specifies CASSPQGYNEQFF.

V usage is TRBV27 and J usage is TRBJ2-1; a weak D match, TRBD2 (5 bases). CDR3 length equals 17 residues. The V and J ends lost 5 bases and 1 base respectively, with 18 bases between them. Germline V gives CDR1 MNHEY, CDR2 SMNVEV (reference sequence). CDR3 sequence reads: CASSPRGPFSSYNEQFF. The DNA for the CDR3 is TGTGCCAGCAGTCCCCGCGGGCCGTTTAGTTCCTACAATGAGCAGTTCTTC.

The V gene is TRBV19, the J gene TRBJ2-7; D remains unclear. The CDR3 covers 11 residues. With 2 bases removed from V and 5 bases from J, the gap between germline ends came to 4 bases. CDR1 and CDR2 (germline): LNHDA, SQIVND (reference sequence). CDR3 in DNA: TGTGCCAGTAGTATACGGGACGAGCAGTACTTC. Its translation is CASSIRDEQYF.

The chain couples TRBV19 to TRBJ2-7; maybe TRBD1 (6 bases). This CDR3 region has 12 residues. Germline CDR1 LNHDA, CDR2 SQIVND (reference sequence). V lost 6 bases, J lost 4 bases, and 10 bases lay in between. The CDR3, as DNA: TGTGCCAGTAGCGCCAGGGGTTACGAGCAGTACTTC. Translated, it gives CASSARGYEQYF.

The chain is built from TRBV6-6 and TRBJ1-2, with 9 bases lining up with TRBD1. The ends lost 5 bases at V and 4 bases at J; junction bases unmatched: 5. The CDR3 runs 14 residues. Germline loops: CDR1 MNHNY, CDR2 SVGAGI (reference sequence). Here the CDR3 reads CASSPGTGSYGYTF. The CDR3 coding sequence is TGTGCCAGCAGTCCCGGGACAGGGAGCTATGGCTACACCTTC.

This clone has only one observation. An end of the junction does not agree with germline; a read error may underlie this. This sequence joins TRBV10-3 and TRBJ1-2, with D perhaps TRBD1 (5 bases). The CDR3 is made up of 14 amino acids. The germline V gene has CDR1 ENHRY and CDR2 SYGVKD. The CDR3 DNA reads TGTGCCATCAGTGATGGTCCAGGGCCCCCGGGCTACACCTTT. Translation: CAISDGPGPPGYTF.

The rearrangement uses TRBV7-7 and TRBJ1-6; D possibly corresponds to TRBD1 (5 bases). V was shortened by 6 bases and J by 1 base, with 16 bases between the two germline ends. The CDR3 is 17 residues long. Germline V gene data show CDR1 as SSHAT and CDR2 as FNYEAQ (reference sequence). The CDR3 DNA is TGTGCCAGCAGTTCCCCCGGGGGGTTTTCCTATAATTCACCCCTCCACTTT. This translates into CASSSPGGFSYNSPLHF.

The V call is TRBV6-5, the J call TRBJ1-1; D gene ambiguous. This CDR3 spans 14 amino acids. V lost 8 bases and J lost 1, with 14 bases in between. CDR1 and CDR2 from the germline V gene are MNHEY and SVGAGI. The CDR3 region is CASSVSRGNTEAFF. CDR3 bases: TGTGCCAGCTCAGTAAGTCGCGGGAACACTGAAGCTTTCTTT.

The chain combines TRBV6-6 with TRBJ2-7; a possible D gene is TRBD1 (6 bases). The CDR3 contains 16 residues. V dropped 7 bases and J dropped 0 bases, with 19 bases sitting between them. In germline, CDR1 is MNHNY, CDR2 SVGAGI (reference sequence). The CDR3 is CASKGRPGDSSYEQYF. The CDR3 coding sequence is TGTGCCAGCAAAGGTCGTCCAGGGGATAGCTCCTACGAGCAGTACTTC.

The chain has TRBV7-8 and TRBJ1-1; D gene ambiguous. Germline CDR1 is SGHVS and CDR2 is FQNEAQ. The CDR3 extends over 13 amino acids. Trimming took 2 bases from V and 1 from J, leaving 5 bases between them. CDR3: CASSLIKNTEAFF. CDR3 sequence (DNA): TGTGCCAGCAGCTTAATCAAGAACACTGAAGCTTTCTTT.

The CDR3 region is CASSGQGAVTYEQYF. CDR3 sequence (DNA): TGTGCCAGCAGCGGACAGGGGGCTGTAACCTACGAGCAGTACTTC. The genes are TRBV6-6 and TRBJ2-7; TRBD1 aligns across 11 bases. From germline, CDR1 is MNHNY and CDR2 SVGAGI (reference sequence). The junction had 6 bases not matched to a gene; V was cut back by 6 bases and J by 2 bases. CDR3 size: 15 residues.

This clone was found a few times. V is TRBV19 and J is TRBJ1-2; TRBD1 matches 7 bases. The CDR3 is 15 residues long. Looked up from germline, CDR1 is LNHDA and CDR2 is SQIVND (reference sequence). The J segment lost 2 bases and the V segment lost 7 bases, leaving 10 bases of the junction unmatched. The CDR3 region is CASIRTTGKNYGYTF. The CDR3 bases are TGTGCCAGTATCCGGACGACAGGGAAAAACTATGGCTACACCTTC.